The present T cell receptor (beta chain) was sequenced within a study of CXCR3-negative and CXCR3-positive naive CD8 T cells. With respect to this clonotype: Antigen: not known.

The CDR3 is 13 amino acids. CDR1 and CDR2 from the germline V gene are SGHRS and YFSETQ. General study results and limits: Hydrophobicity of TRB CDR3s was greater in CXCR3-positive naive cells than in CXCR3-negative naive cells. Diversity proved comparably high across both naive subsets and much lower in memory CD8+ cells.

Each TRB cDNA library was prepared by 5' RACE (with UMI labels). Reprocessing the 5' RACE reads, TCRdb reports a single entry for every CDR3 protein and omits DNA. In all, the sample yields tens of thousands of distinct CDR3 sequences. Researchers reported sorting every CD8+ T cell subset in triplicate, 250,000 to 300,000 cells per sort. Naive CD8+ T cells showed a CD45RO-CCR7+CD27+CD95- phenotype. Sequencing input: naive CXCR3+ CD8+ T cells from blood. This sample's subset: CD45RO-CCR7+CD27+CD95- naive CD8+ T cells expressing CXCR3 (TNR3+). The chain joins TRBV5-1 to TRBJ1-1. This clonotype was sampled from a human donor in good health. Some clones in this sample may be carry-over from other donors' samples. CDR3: CASSLAGYTEAFF.